One sample yielded the 20 T cell receptor beta chains listed below, sequenced in a study of T cells after yellow fever vaccination. TCRdb recomputed calls from the 5' RACE reads with MiXCR, one row per CDR3 protein. Here the sample spans some 300,000 distinct CDR3 sequences, 8.7% being singletons. This material consisted of CD4+ T cells sorted from PBMCs, taken 5 days after the yellow fever booster vaccination. The receptors were gathered from a man aged 18 to 35 who received the YFV17D yellow fever vaccine.

V usage is TRBV6-5 and J usage is TRBJ1-2; maybe TRBD1 (5 bases). Trimming shortened V by 5 bases and J by 0 bases, and 10 bases separated the two germline ends. CDR1 is MNHEY, CDR2 SVGAGI, per germline. This CDR3 has 14 residues. The CDR3 DNA reads TGTGCCAGCAGTCGGGACGGAGCTAACTATGGCTACACCTTC. Translation: CASSRDGANYGYTF.

This clonotype was counted a few times. The chain links TRBV5-1 to TRBJ1-4; TRBD1 might be the D (5 bases). The CDR3 sequence is 12 residues long. The germline V gene encodes CDR1 SGHRS and CDR2 YFSETQ. The V end was cut by 5 bases, the J end by 8 bases, with 10 bases between. CDR3: CASRQGSEKLFF. Here the CDR3 DNA reads TGCGCCAGCAGGCAGGGATCAGAAAAACTGTTTTTT.

V and J are TRBV7-2 and TRBJ2-1; D is perhaps TRBD1 (6 bases). Germline assignment: CDR1 SGHTA and CDR2 FQGNSA. The V end was cut by 4 bases, the J end by 2 bases, with 18 bases between. CDR3 length: 17 amino acids. In DNA, the CDR3 is TGTGCCAGCAGCTCCCGGACAGTCAGGGCCACCTACAATGAGCAGTTCTTC. This gives the protein CASSSRTVRATYNEQFF. Together with reference TRBV7-2 and TRBJ2-1, the CDR3 gives the full variable domain: GAGVSQSPSNKVTEKGKDVELRCDPISGHTALYWYRQSLGQGLEFLIYFQGNSAPDKSGLPSDRFSAERTGGSVSTLTIQRTQQEDSAVYLCASSSRTVRATYNEQFFGPGTRLTVL.

The chain has TRBV6-2 or TRBV6-3 and TRBJ2-1; TRBD1 might be the D (6 bases). CDR3 length equals 17 residues. Germline assignment: CDR1 MNHEY and CDR2 SVGEGT. The V and J ends lost 2 bases and 9 bases respectively, with 23 bases between them. CDR3 sequence reads: CASSYARQGRFRGEQFF. The CDR3 DNA is TGTGCCAGCAGTTACGCCCGCCAGGGGCGATTTCGGGGTGAGCAGTTCTTC.

V gene TRBV7-8 combines with J gene TRBJ2-3, with TRBD1 as a possible D gene (6 bases). CDR3 length: 17 amino acids. Per germline, CDR1 SGHVS and CDR2 FQNEAQ. V was clipped by 1 base and J by 4 bases, with 18 bases between them. CDR3 loop: CASSLEGFGPGADTQYF. DNA for the CDR3: TGTGCCAGCAGCTTAGAGGGTTTTGGACCAGGGGCAGATACGCAGTATTTT.

The V gene is TRBV18, the J gene TRBJ1-2, with no clear D. The CDR3 is 18 amino acids. Deletions cut 3 bases from V and 3 bases from J, with 23 bases between. Germline lookup yields CDR1 KGHSH and CDR2 LQKENI. The CDR3 bases are TGTGCCAGCTCACCCCCGGGAGGGCGGGGAGCTAGAGACTATGGCTACACCTTC. Its translation: CASSPPGGRGARDYGYTF.

The CDR3 loop reads CASSQEPGQGGSEQFF. CDR3 in DNA: TGTGCCAGCAGCCAAGAACCGGGACAGGGGGGGAGTGAGCAGTTCTTC. The genes are TRBV4-2 and TRBJ2-1, with TRBD1 identical over 11 bases. The CDR3 spans 16 residues. Looked up from germline, CDR1 is LGHNA and CDR2 is YNFKEQ. The trim removed 0 bases at V and 9 bases at J, leaving 7 bases unmatched.

The chain combines TRBV4-3 with TRBJ2-7; D is ambiguous. Germline V CDR1 and CDR2: LGHNA, YSLEER. Trimming removed 0 bases at V and 0 bases at J, with 12 bases between. This CDR3 spans 16 amino acids. CDR3 DNA sequence: TGCGCCAGCAGCCAAGACGGGCAGAGGAGCTCCTACGAGCAGTACGTC. Its translation: CASSQDGQRSSYEQYV.

This clonotype was found a few times. This chain joins TRBV4-3 and TRBJ2-5; D gene uncertain. This CDR3 contains 13 residues. The V end lost 0 bases, the J end lost 4 bases, and 6 bases lay between the germline ends. Germline V lookup: CDR1 LGHNA, CDR2 YSLEER. The CDR3 here is CASSQEKGETQYF. The CDR3 DNA follows: TGCGCCAGCAGCCAAGAAAAGGGAGAGACCCAGTACTTC.

This clonotype came up a few times. The genes are TRBV5-5 and TRBJ2-7; 7 nucleotides match TRBD1. The germline CDR1 and CDR2 sequences are SGHKS and YYEKEE (reference sequence). With V trimmed by 3 bases and J by 3 bases, 6 bases remained unmatched. The CDR3 has 14 residues. The CDR3 DNA is TGTGCCAGCAGCTCGGGGACAGCAGGCTACGAGCAGTACGTC. As protein: CASSSGTAGYEQYV.

CDR3 coding DNA: TGCAGTGCTTACCGGGCTGACTATGGCTACACCTTC. As protein: CSAYRADYGYTF. The V and J genes are TRBV20-1 and TRBJ1-2; D is unresolved. CDR1 and CDR2 from the germline V gene are DFQATT and SNEGSKA (reference sequence). This CDR3 contains 12 residues. Trimming shortened V by 5 bases and J by 3 bases, and 10 bases separated the two germline ends.

This rearrangement joins TRBV12-3 or TRBV12-4 to TRBJ2-1; D ambiguous. The germline V and J ends were trimmed by 5 bases and 4 bases, with 12 bases remaining between them. The CDR3 extends over 14 amino acids. CDR3 nucleotides: TGTGCCAGCAGTAGGACGGTAACTTACAATGAGCAGTTCTTC. Translating gives CASSRTVTYNEQFF.

This clonotype was seen many times. The chain recombines TRBV5-1 with TRBJ2-2; D not certain. The CDR3 is 13 amino acids. Germline CDR1 and CDR2: SGHRS and YFSETQ. V gave up 0 bases and J gave up 7 bases, with 7 bases separating them. CDR3 residues: CASSLEGLGELFF. CDR3 in DNA: TGCGCCAGCAGCTTGGAAGGTCTCGGGGAGCTGTTTTTT.

The V and J genes are TRBV30 and TRBJ2-3; 8 positions match TRBD1. The germline gives CDR1 GTSNPN, CDR2 SVGIG (reference sequence). Trimming at V came to 7 bases and at J to 0 bases, leaving 3 bases not matched to a gene. The CDR3 has 13 residues. In DNA, the CDR3 is TGTGCCTCCACAGGGGGGAGCACAGATACGCAGTATTTT. It translates to CASTGGSTDTQYF.

The J gene is TRBJ2-2, the V gene TRBV4-1; D is perhaps TRBD2 (5 bases). The V end was cut by 7 bases, the J end by 6 bases, with 21 bases between. Germline V gene lookup returns CDR1 MGHRA and CDR2 YSYEKL. The CDR3 totals 16 residues. In nucleotides, the CDR3 is TGCGCCAGCACCCATAGTACCCCCCGGGGAGCCGGGGAGCTGTTTTTT. Translation gives CASTHSTPRGAGELFF.

This clonotype was seen a few times. The V gene is TRBV11-2, the J gene TRBJ2-2, with a possible D match to TRBD1 (5 bases). V was trimmed by 5 bases and J by 7 bases, leaving 14 bases between them. Germline CDR1 is SGHAT and CDR2 is FQNNGV. The CDR3 runs 14 residues. CDR3 sequence: CASSHGAVSGELFF. The CDR3 DNA reads TGTGCCAGCAGCCATGGGGCAGTTAGCGGGGAGCTGTTTTTT.

The chain is built from TRBV4-3 and TRBJ2-4; no definite D call. Germline-derived CDR1 and CDR2 are LGHNA and YSLEER. Trimming took 1 base from V and 3 from J, leaving 7 bases between them. The CDR3 totals 14 residues. The CDR3 here is CASSQAGVKNIQYF. The DNA of the CDR3 is TGCGCCAGCAGCCAAGCTGGGGTCAAAAACATTCAGTACTTC.

The chain uses TRBV9 and TRBJ2-3, with 7 bases fitting TRBD1. Germline CDR1 and CDR2: SGDLS and YYNGEE. This CDR3 has 15 amino acids. V was clipped by 1 base and J by 1 base; unmatched bases: 3. The chain's CDR3 is CASSVPGQGTDTQYF. The CDR3 DNA reads TGTGCCAGCAGCGTACCAGGACAGGGCACAGATACGCAGTATTTT.

This clonotype was detected a few times. DNA for the CDR3: TGTGCCAGCAGTGCCGGGACAGGGCGTTCACCCCTCCACTTT. As protein: CASSAGTGRSPLHF. V is TRBV2 and J is TRBJ1-6; 9 nucleotides line up with TRBD1. V gave up 4 bases and J gave up 9 bases; unmatched junction bases: 4. This CDR3 region has 14 residues. CDR1 and CDR2 from the germline V gene are SNHLY and FYNNEI.

This chain connects TRBV24-1 to TRBJ2-2, with no clear D. The germline V gene has CDR1 KGHDR and CDR2 SFDVKD. Trimming removed 3 bases at V and 6 bases at J, with 4 bases between. The CDR3 spans 12 residues. The CDR3 DNA reads TGTGCCACCAGTGATAACGCCGGGGAGCTGTTTTTT. The encoded protein is CATSDNAGELFF.